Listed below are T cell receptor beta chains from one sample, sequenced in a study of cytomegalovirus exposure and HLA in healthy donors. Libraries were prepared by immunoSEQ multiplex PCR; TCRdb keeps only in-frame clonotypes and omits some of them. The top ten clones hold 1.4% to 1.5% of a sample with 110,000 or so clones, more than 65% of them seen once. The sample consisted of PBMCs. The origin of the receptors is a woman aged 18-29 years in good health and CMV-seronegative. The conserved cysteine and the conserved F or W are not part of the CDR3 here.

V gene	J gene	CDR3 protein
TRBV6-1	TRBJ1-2	ASSGQVYGYT
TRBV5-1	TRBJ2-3	ASSPDRSTDTQY
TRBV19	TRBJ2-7	ASSTRPSFEQY
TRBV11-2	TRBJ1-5	ASSRGQGNQPQH
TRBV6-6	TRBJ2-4	ASSYAQGENIQY
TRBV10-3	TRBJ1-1	ATDSGKGAF
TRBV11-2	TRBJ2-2	ASSYRTWGTGELF
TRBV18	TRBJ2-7	ASSDTGQGSEQY
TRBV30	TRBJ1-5	AWSPGTGFQPQH
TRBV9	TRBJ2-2	ASSVTSGGTFYANTGELF
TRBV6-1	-	ASSKSGTSYEQY
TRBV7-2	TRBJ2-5	ASSYGGGGETQY
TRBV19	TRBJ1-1	ASSSRSGNTEAF
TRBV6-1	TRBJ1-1	ASLSGWMGTKDF
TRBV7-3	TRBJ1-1	ASSSTRTGPTTEAF
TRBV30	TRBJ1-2	AWTYMGRSNYGYT
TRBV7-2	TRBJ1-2	ASSVPVRGGTNYGYT
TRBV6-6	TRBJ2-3	ASSVAGGRADTQY
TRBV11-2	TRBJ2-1	ASSLDQELVQF
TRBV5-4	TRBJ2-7	ASSRGLAAAYEQY
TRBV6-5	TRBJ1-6	ASSYSGTGDSPLH
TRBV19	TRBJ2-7	ASSPYGASYEQY
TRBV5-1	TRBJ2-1	ASSPGSAGIRDEQF
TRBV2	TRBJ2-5	ASSEALLVQGSETQY
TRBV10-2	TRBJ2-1	ASQGLAGVRNEQF
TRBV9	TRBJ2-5	ASSPGRETQY
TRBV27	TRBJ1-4	ASSWQVFEKLF
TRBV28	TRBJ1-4	ASSSGDNYEKLF
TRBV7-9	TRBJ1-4	ASSFASANEKLF
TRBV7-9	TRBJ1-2	ATETGQFYGYT
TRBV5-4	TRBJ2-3	ASSFLDTQY
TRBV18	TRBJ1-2	ASVVGAARGYT
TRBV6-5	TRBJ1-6	ASSYRTEGSPPLH
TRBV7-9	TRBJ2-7	ASSLDLSYEQY
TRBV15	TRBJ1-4	ATSRIPGGNEKLF
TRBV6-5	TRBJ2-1	ASNQRGSSYNEQF
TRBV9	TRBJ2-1	ASSVERLALINEQF
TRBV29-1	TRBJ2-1	SVDTRGNEQF
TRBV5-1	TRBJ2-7	ASSLRQKYEQY
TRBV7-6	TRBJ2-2	ASSLAREHVGELF
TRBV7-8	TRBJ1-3	ASSQKGGSSGNTIY
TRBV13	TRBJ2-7	ASSLGPGGMSYEQY
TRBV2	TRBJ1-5	ASSGTGGQPQH
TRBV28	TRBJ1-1	ASSLSDTEAF
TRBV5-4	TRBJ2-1	ASSLGGGAYNEQF
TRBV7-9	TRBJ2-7	SSSPWTSGSSYEQY
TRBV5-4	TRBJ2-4	ASSLGRGNIQY
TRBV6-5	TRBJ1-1	ASSYEGDTEAF
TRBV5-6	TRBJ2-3	ASSLQRTDTQY
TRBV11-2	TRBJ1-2	ASSLGPREENGYT
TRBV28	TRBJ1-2	ASRPTGSYGYT
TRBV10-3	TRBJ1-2	AISEPETGFGGYT
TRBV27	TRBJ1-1	ASSLFQGRTEAF
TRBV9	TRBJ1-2	ASSPDSLGYGYT
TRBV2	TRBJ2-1	ASKTGLTYNEQF